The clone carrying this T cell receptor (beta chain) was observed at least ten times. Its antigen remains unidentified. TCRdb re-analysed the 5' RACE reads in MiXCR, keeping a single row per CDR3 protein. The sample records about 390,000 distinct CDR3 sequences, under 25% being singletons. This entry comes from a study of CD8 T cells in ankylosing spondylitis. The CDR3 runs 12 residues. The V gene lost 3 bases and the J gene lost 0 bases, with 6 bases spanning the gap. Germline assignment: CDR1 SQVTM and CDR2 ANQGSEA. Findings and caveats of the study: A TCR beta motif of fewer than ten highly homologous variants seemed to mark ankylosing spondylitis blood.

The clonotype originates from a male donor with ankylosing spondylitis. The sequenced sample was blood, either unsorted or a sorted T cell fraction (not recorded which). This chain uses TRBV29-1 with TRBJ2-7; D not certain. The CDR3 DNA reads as TGCAGCGTTGAGGTCAGCTCCTACGAGCAGTACTTC. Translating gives CSVEVSSYEQYF.